This T cell receptor (beta chain) was retrieved from a study of T-cell reconstitution after alpha-beta-depleted transplantation in children. Germline loops: CDR1 SGHTA, CDR2 FQGTGA. The CDR3 covers 22 residues. J gave up 6 bases and V 1 base, and 15 bases lay outside the gene matches. This clonotype was picked up many times. TCRbeta library preparation incorporated unique molecular identifiers. One entry per CDR3 protein results from TCRdb running MiXCR on the PCR reads. The table shows approximately 300,000 distinct CDR3 sequences, with over 9% occurring only once. This TCR was recovered from a boy in the first two years of life with acute myeloid leukemia, due to receive a stem cell transplant. This sample comprised PBMCs, obtained before TCRalphabeta/CD19-depleted stem cell transplant. The rearrangement joins TRBV7-3 to TRBJ2-6, with 16 bases matching TRBD2. This CDR3 reads CASSLSKQSGTSGRAEANVLTF. Here the CDR3 DNA reads TGTGCCAGCAGCTTAAGTAAACAGAGTGGGACTAGCGGGAGGGCCGAGGCCAACGTCCTGACTTTC.